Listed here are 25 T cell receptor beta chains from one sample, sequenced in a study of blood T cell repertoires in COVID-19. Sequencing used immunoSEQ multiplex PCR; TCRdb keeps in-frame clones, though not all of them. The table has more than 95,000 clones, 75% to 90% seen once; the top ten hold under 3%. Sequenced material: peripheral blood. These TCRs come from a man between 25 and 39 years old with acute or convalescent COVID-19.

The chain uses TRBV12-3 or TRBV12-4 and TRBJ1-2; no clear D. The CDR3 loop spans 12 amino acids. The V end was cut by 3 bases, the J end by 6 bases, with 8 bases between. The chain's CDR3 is CASSFWGDGYTF. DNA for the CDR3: TGTGCCAGCAGTTTTTGGGGAGATGGCTACACCTTC.

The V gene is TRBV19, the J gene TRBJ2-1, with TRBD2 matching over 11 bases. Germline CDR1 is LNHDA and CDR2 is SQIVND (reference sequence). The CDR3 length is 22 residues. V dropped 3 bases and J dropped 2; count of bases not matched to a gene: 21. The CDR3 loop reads CASSIGLKVTSGRSGPYNEQFF. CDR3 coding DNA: TGTGCCAGTAGTATCGGGTTGAAGGTCACTAGCGGGAGAAGTGGGCCCTACAATGAGCAGTTCTTC.

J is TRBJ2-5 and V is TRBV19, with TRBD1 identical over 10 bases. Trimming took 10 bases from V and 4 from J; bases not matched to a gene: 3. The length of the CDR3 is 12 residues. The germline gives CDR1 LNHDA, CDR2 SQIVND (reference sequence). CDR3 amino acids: CATRDRGETQYF. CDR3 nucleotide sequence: TGTGCCACCCGGGACAGGGGAGAGACCCAGTACTTC. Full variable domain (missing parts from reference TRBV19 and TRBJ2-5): DGGITQSPKYLFRKEGQNVTLSCEQNLNHDAMYWYRQDPGQGLRLIYYSQIVNDFQKGDIAEGYSVSREKKESFPLTVTSAQKNPTAFYLCATRDRGETQYFGPGTRLLVL.

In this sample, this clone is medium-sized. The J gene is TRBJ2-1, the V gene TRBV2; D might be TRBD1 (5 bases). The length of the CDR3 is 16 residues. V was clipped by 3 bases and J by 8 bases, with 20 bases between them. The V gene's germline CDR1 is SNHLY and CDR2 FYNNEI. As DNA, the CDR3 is TGTGCCAGCAGTGATGTAGGGGCCCGGGCGGTCGATGAGCAGTTCTTC. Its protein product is CASSDVGARAVDEQFF.

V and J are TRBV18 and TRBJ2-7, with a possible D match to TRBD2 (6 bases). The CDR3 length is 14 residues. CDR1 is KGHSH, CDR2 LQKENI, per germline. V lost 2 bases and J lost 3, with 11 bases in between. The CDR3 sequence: CASSPYWGVYEQYV. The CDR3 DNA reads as TGTGCCAGCTCACCATACTGGGGGGTCTACGAGCAGTACGTC.

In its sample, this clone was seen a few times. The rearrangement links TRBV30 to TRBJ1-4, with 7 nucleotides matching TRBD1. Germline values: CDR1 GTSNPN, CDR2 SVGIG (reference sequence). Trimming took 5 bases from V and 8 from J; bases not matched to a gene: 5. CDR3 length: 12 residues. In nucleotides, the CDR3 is TGTGCCTGGCACAGGGGCCCGGAAAAACTGTTTTTT. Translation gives CAWHRGPEKLFF.

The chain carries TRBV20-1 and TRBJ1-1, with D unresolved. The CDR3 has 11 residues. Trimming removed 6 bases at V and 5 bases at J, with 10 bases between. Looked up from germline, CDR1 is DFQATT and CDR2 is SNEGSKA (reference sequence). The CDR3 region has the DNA TGCAGTGCCACCCCGGGGACTGAAGCTTTCTTT. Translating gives CSATPGTEAFF.

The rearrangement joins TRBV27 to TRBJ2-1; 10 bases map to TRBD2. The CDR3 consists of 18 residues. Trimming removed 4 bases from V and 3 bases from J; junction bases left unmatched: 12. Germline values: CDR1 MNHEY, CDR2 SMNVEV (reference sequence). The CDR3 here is CASSSSSSGRTYYNEQFF. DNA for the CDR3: TGTGCCAGCAGTTCATCTTCTAGCGGGAGAACTTACTACAATGAGCAGTTCTTC.

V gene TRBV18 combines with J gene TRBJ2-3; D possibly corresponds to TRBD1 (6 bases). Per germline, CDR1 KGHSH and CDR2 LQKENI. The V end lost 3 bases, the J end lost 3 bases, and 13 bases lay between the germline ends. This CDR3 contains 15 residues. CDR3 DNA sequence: TGTGCCAGCTCACCGGAGAGACAGGCTACAGATACGCAGTATTTT. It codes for CASSPERQATDTQYF.

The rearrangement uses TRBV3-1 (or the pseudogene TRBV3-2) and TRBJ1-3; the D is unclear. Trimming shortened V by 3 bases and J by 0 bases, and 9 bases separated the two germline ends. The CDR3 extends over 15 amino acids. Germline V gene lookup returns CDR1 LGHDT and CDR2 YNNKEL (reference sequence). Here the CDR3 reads CASSQQAISGNTIYF. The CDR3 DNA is TGTGCCAGCAGCCAGCAGGCTATCTCTGGAAACACCATATATTTT.

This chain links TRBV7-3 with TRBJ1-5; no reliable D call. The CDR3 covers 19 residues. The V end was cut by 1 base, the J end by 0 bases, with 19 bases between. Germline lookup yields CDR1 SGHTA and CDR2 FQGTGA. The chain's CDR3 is CASSLIREPPPYSNQPQHF. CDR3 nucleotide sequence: TGTGCCAGCAGCTTAATCCGGGAGCCCCCCCCCTATAGCAATCAGCCCCAGCATTTT.

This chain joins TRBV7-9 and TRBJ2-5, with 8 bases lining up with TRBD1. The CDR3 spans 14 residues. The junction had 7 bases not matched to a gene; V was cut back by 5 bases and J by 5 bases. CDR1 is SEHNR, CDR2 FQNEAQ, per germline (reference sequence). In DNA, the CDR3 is TGTGCCAGCAGCCCCGGACAGGGTAGGGAGACCCAGTACTTC. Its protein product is CASSPGQGRETQYF. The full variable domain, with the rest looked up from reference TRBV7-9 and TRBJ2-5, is DTGVSQNPRHKITKRGQNVTFRCDPISEHNRLYWYRQTLGQGPEFLTYFQNEAQLEKSRLLSDRFSAERPKGSFSTLEIQRTEQGDSAMYLCASSPGQGRETQYFGPGTRLLVL.

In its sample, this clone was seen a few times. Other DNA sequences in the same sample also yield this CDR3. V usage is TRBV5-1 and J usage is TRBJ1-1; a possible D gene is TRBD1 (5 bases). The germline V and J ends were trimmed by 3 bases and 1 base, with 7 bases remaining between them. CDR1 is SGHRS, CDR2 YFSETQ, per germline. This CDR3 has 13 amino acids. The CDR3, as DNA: TGCGCCAGCAGCTCCCAGGGGAACACTGAAGCTTTCTTT. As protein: CASSSQGNTEAFF.

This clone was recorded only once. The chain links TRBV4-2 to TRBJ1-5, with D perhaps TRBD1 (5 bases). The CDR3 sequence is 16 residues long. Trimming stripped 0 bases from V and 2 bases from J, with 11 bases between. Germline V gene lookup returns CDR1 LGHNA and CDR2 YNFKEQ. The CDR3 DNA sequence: TGTGCCAGCAGCCAAGATTTGGGGCGGCGCAATCAGCCCCAGCATTTT. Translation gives CASSQDLGRRNQPQHF.

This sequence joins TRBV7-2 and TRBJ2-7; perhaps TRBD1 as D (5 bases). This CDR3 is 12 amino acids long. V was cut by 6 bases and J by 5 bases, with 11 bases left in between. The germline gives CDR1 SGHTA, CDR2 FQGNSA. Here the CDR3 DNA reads TGTGCCAGCAGTCCAGGGTACCACGAGCAGTACTTC. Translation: CASSPGYHEQYF. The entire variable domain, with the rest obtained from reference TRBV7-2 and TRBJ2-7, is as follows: GAGVSQSPSNKVTEKGKDVELRCDPISGHTALYWYRQSLGQGLEFLIYFQGNSAPDKSGLPSDRFSAERTGGSVSTLTIQRTQQEDSAVYLCASSPGYHEQYFGPGTRLTVT.

The CDR3 DNA reads TGTGCCAGCAGTCCCCTCGGGGGGTACAATGAGCAGTTCTTC. Translating gives CASSPLGGYNEQFF. The chain has TRBV27 and TRBJ2-1, with TRBD2 matching over 7 bases. The germline V gene has CDR1 MNHEY and CDR2 SMNVEV (reference sequence). The CDR3 is 14 amino acids. V lost 5 bases and J lost 4; bases outside the gene matches: 5.

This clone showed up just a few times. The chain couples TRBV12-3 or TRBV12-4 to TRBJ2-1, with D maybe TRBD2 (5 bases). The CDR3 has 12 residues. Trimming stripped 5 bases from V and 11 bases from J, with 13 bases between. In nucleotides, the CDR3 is TGTGCCAGCAGTCCTGGGCTAGCTCAGCAGTTCTTC. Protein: CASSPGLAQQFF.

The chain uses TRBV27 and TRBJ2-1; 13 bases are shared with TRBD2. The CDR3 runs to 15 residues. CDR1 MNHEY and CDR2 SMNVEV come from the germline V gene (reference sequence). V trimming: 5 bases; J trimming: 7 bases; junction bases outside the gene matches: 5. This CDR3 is CASSTGTSGINEQFF. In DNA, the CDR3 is TGTGCCAGCAGTACAGGGACTAGCGGGATTAATGAGCAGTTCTTC.

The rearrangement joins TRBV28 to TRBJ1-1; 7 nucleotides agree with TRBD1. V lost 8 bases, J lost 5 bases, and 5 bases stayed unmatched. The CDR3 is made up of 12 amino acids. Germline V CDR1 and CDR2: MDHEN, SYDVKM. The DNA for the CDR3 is TGTGCCAGCCAGACAGGGCAGACTGAAGCTTTCTTT. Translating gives CASQTGQTEAFF.

The CDR3 sequence is CASSLDRAGNSPLHF. CDR3 sequence (DNA): TGTGCCAGCAGTCTCGACAGGGCGGGTAATTCACCCCTCCACTTT. The V and J genes are TRBV27 and TRBJ1-6; 7 bases map to TRBD1. In germline, CDR1 is MNHEY, CDR2 SMNVEV (reference sequence). The CDR3 length is 15 residues. V dropped 5 bases and J dropped 6; count of bases not matched to a gene: 7.

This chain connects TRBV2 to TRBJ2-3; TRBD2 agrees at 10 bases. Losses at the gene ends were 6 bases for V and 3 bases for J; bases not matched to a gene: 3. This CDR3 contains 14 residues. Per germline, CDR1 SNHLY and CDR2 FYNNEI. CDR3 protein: CASSWTSGTDTQYF. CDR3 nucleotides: TGTGCCAGCAGCTGGACTAGCGGAACAGATACGCAGTATTTT.

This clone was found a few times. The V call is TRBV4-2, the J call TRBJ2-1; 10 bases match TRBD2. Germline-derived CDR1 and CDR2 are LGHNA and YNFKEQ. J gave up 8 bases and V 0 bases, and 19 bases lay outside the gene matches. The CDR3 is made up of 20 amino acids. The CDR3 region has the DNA TGTGCCAGCAGCCAAGATTTAGGGGAGGCTAGCGGGAGTCGGGGGTATGAGCAGTTCTTC. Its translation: CASSQDLGEASGSRGYEQFF.

As DNA, the CDR3 is TGTGCCAGCACCATAGCGGGAGGGACCGGGGAGCTGTTTTTT. As protein: CASTIAGGTGELFF. This chain links TRBV5-5 with TRBJ2-2, with TRBD2 identical over 11 bases. CDR1 is SGHKS, CDR2 YYEKEE, per germline (reference sequence). The V gene end was trimmed by 6 bases and the J gene end by 5 bases; junction bases not matched to a gene: 3. There are 14 residues in the CDR3.

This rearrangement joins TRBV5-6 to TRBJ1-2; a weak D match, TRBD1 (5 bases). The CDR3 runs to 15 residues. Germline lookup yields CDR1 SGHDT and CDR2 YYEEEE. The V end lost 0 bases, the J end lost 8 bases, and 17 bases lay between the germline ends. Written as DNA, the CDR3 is TGTGCCAGCAGCTTGGTTGCAGGGATGGCTCAAGGCTACACCTTC. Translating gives CASSLVAGMAQGYTF. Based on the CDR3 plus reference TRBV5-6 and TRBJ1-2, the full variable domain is DAGVTQSPTHLIKTRGQQVTLRCSPKSGHDTVSWYQQALGQGPQFIFQYYEEEERQRGNFPDRFSGHQFPNYSSELNVNALLLGDSALYLCASSLVAGMAQGYTFGSGTRLTVV.

CDR3 region: CASSPPTGRLFF. CDR3 sequence (DNA): TGTGCCAGCTCACCACCGACAGGAAGGCTGTTTTTT. The genes are TRBV18 and TRBJ1-4; possible D gene TRBD1, 6 bases. The CDR3 length is 12 residues. Germline CDR1 is KGHSH and CDR2 is LQKENI. V dropped 0 bases and J dropped 14 bases, with 10 bases sitting between them.